This T cell receptor (beta chain) comes out of a study of Siglec-9 on CD8 T cells in melanoma (dated by TCRdb to the late 2010s). For the study in its entirety: In this study, researchers looked at how Siglec-9 is expressed on CD8+ T cells and what Siglec-9 does to regulate T cells within the melanoma tumor microenvironment. What the research found in general, with its limitations: An effector memory CD8+ T-cell subset that appeared to accumulate within melanoma tumors was reported to be marked and regulated by Siglec-9.

Details on this clone: The antigen it recognizes is unknown. No base quality values were provided; no much bigger clone lies one nucleotide off.

Libraries came from the immunoSEQ multiplex PCR assay. TCRdb provides this immuneACCESS table in a form limited to in-frame rearrangements. Some clones are lacking; in checked studies, under half of them reflect an unresolved V gene, and why the rest are absent is not known. Within this sample are roughly 30,000 clones, with 75% to 90% of them counted one time only. The biggest ten clones account for about 6% of the sample. V ends up 5 bases short and J 5 bases short, with an unmatched junction base count of 6. Reading the germline V gene (reference sequence) gives CDR1 MNHNY and CDR2 SVGAGI. The CDR3 goes from the cysteine to the phenylalanine over 14 residues. Solely the CDR3 DNA is kept, with 42 bases framed from the first base.

The rearrangement combines TRBV6-6 with TRBJ2-5; 9 nucleotides in the junction match TRBD2. The clonotype was recovered from a human donor in good health. The sample comprised Siglec-9- CD8+ T cells sorted from blood. Read against the paper, the sample's cell subset or site label means: CD8 T cells lacking Siglec-9. The DNA sequence is as follows: TGTGCCAGCAGTCCGCGGGGGGGCCTGGAGACCCAGTACTTC. It specifies CASSPRGGLETQYF.